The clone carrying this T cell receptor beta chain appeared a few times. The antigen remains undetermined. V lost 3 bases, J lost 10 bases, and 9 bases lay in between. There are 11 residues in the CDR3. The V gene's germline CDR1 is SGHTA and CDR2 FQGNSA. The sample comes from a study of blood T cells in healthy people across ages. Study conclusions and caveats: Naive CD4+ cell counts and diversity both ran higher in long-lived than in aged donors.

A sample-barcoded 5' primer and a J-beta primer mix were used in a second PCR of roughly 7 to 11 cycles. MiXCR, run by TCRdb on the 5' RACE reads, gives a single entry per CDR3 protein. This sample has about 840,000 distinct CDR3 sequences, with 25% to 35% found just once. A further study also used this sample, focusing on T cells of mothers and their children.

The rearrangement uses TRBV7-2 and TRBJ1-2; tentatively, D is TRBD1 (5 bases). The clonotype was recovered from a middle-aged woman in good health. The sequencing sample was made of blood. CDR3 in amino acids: CASSFSRVYTF. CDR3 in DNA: TGTGCCAGCAGCTTTAGCAGGGTCTACACCTTC.